This T cell receptor (beta chain) stems from a study of T cells in lung cancer brain metastases. For the study at large: Most of the 20 patients had smoked, with a median of approximately 41 pack-years. No interval therapy was given to about 90% of the 20 patients.

General study points: Compared with paired primaries, brain metastases showed fewer unique productive clones (roughly 1,600 versus 4,900).

Either synchronous oligometastatic disease or delayed solitary brain metastasis recurrence led to resection. Note on this clone: Its antigen remains unknown.

Deletions cut 8 bases from V and 6 bases from J, with 14 bases between. Looked up from germline, CDR1 is SGHTA and CDR2 is FQGNSA. The CDR3 extends over 12 amino acids. The data were produced by immunoSEQ multiplex PCR, yet TCRdb's version contains in-frame clones alone and is incomplete. This table holds 670 or so clones, around 92% found once. The genes are TRBV7-2 and TRBJ2-7; possibly TRBD1 for D (6 bases). Sequenced input: tumor tissue from a brain metastasis. This receptor was obtained from a man in his sixties with non-small cell lung cancer that had spread to the brain. The CDR3 DNA is TGTGCCAGCGGCAGGGGCCAGGGCGAGCAGTACTTC. Encoded protein: CASGRGQGEQYF.